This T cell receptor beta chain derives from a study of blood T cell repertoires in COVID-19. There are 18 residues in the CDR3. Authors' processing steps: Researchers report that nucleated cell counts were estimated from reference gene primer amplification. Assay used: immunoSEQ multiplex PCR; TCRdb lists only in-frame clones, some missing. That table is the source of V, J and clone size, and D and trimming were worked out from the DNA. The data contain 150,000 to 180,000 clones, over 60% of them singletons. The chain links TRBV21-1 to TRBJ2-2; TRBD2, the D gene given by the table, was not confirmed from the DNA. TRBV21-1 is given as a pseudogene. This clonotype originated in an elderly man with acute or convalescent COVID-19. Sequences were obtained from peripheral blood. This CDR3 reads CASNPPVEGPANTGELFF. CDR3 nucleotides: TGTGCCAGCAACCCGCCAGTGGAGGGGCCCGCGAACACCGGGGAGCTGTTTTTT.